This T cell receptor beta chain was retrieved from a study of T cell responses to AZD1222 COVID-19 vaccine. The CDR3 spans 17 residues. CDR1 and CDR2 (germline): MNHEY, SVGEGT. Trimming cost V 0 bases and J 1 base; bases outside gene matches: 5. TCRdb keeps only in-frame clones here, not all; method: immunoSEQ multiplex PCR. The sample lists under 140,000 clones; around 90% were seen once. The receptor was derived from an adult in good health. Sequences were derived from peripheral blood, sampled on day 0 of AZD1222 vaccination. The rearrangement links TRBV6-2 or TRBV6-3 to TRBJ2-4, with 8 bases identical to TRBD1. CDR3 residues: CASSYSRGRFAKNIQYF. In DNA, the CDR3 is TGTGCCAGCAGTTACTCCAGGGGGCGCTTCGCCAAAAACATTCAGTACTTC.